This entry concerns a single T cell receptor beta chain. V was cut by 3 bases and J by 5 bases, with 13 bases left in between. The CDR3 is 14 amino acids. TCRdb ran MiXCR on the reads and lists one entry per CDR3 protein. Altogether approximately 630,000 distinct CDR3 sequences are present, roughly a quarter being singletons, with the ten largest covering 8%. The sample originates from a study of T cell repertoires in cytomegalovirus infection. The sequencing sample was made of CD8+ T cells from PBMCs. The chain uses TRBV12-3 or TRBV12-4 and TRBJ2-5; possible D gene TRBD2, 5 bases. This receptor was identified in a human donor in good health (CMV status not recorded). Some clones in this sample may be carry-over from other donors' samples. The CDR3: CASSLPGDTETQYF. In DNA form, the CDR3 reads TGTGCCAGCAGTTTGCCCGGGGATACGGAGACCCAGTACTTC.